The 5 T cell receptor beta chains presented below share a single source sample, sequenced in a study of T-cell memory formation after mild COVID-19. MiXCR, applied by TCRdb to the 5' RACE reads, yields one record per CDR3 protein. The table has some 320,000 distinct CDR3 sequences, roughly an eighth seen once. Sequencing was performed on PBMCs or a T cell subset sorted from them (not recorded which). Receptors were obtained from a man aged 18 to 30 who had mild COVID-19 (a few samples of this study predate the infection). Cell type and time point are not known.

The chain carries TRBV7-2 and TRBJ2-5, with 10 bases matching TRBD1. The junction had 6 bases not matched to a gene; V was cut back by 1 base and J by 4 bases. CDR1 and CDR2 from the germline V gene are SGHTA and FQGNSA. The CDR3 totals 16 residues. The DNA for the CDR3 is TGTGCCAGCAGCTTAGGGGGGACAGGGGTCCGAGAGACCCAGTACTTC. Translating it yields CASSLGGTGVRETQYF.

The gene calls are TRBV5-1 and TRBJ2-2; TRBD2 matches 11 bases. The J segment lost 5 bases and the V segment lost 0 bases, leaving 6 bases of the junction unmatched. Germline CDR1 reads SGHRS; CDR2 reads YFSETQ. This CDR3 comprises 17 residues. This chain's CDR3 is CASSLEASGGITGELFF. The CDR3 bases are TGCGCCAGCAGCTTGGAGGCTAGCGGGGGGATTACCGGGGAGCTGTTTTTT.

The chain recombines TRBV13 with TRBJ1-4; 7 bases align to TRBD1. The CDR3 has 14 amino acids. From germline, CDR1 is PRHDT and CDR2 FYEKMQ (reference sequence). Germline trimming cut 7 bases from V and 7 bases from J; bases unmatched to any gene: 9. The CDR3 DNA reads as TGTGCCAGCACCAAGACAGGGTTTGCTGAAAAACTGTTTTTT. It is translated as CASTKTGFAEKLFF.

The V call is TRBV4-1, the J call TRBJ2-1; no clear D. Germline values: CDR1 MGHRA, CDR2 YSYEKL. The CDR3 spans 15 residues. V was trimmed by 2 bases and J by 2 bases, leaving 10 bases between them. The CDR3 region is CASSQRVVAYNEQFF. CDR3 sequence (DNA): TGCGCCAGCAGCCAAAGGGTAGTTGCCTACAATGAGCAGTTCTTC.

This clonotype was counted many times. The J gene is TRBJ1-5, the V gene TRBV27; D remains unclear. The CDR3 length is 13 residues. V was shortened by 0 bases and J by 9 bases, with 9 bases between the two germline ends. CDR1 and CDR2 (germline): MNHEY, SMNVEV (reference sequence). CDR3 region: CASSLSWNVPQHF. The CDR3, as DNA: TGTGCCAGCAGTTTATCCTGGAATGTGCCCCAGCATTTT.